A single sample is the source of the 20 T cell receptor beta chains below, sequenced in a study of blood T cells in healthy people across ages. A second roughly 6 to 11 cycle PCR used barcoded and J-beta primers. One entry per CDR3 protein, called by TCRdb with MiXCR from the 5' RACE reads. The table includes roughly 1,800,000 distinct CDR3 sequences, about 50% detected once. Input material: blood. These receptors were obtained from a woman in her thirties or forties in good health.

This chain joins TRBV29-1 and TRBJ1-2; D gene unclear. The germline CDR1 and CDR2 sequences are SQVTM and ANQGSEA. This CDR3 is 10 amino acids long. Deletions cut 6 bases from V and 3 bases from J, with 5 bases between. The CDR3 coding sequence is TGCAGCGTAACCGACTATGGCTACACCTTC. This sequence encodes CSVTDYGYTF.

The chain couples TRBV7-6 to TRBJ2-1; D possibly corresponds to TRBD1 (6 bases). Germline CDR1 is SGHVS and CDR2 is FNYEAQ. The CDR3 runs to 13 residues. Trimming pared 4 bases from V and 7 bases from J, leaving 11 bases between. The CDR3 is CASSSIGGNEQFF. The CDR3 region has the DNA TGTGCCAGCAGCTCGATAGGGGGAAATGAGCAGTTCTTC.

The chain joins TRBV5-1 to TRBJ2-5, with TRBD2 matching 9 bases. The CDR3 is made up of 16 amino acids. Germline-derived CDR1 and CDR2 are SGHRS and YFSETQ. The V gene end was trimmed by 0 bases and the J gene end by 0 bases; junction bases not matched to a gene: 3. The CDR3 region has the DNA TGCGCCAGCAGCTTGGGACTAGCGGACTACCAAGAGACCCAGTACTTC. Translating it yields CASSLGLADYQETQYF.

The chain couples TRBV20-1 to TRBJ2-1; 8 bases map to TRBD2. Germline loops: CDR1 DFQATT, CDR2 SNEGSKA (reference sequence). V dropped 1 base and J dropped 6; count of bases not matched to a gene: 11. The CDR3 runs 16 residues. The CDR3 coding sequence is TGCAGTGCTAGAGGCCTTTCGACGGGGGGGCGCAATGAGCAGTTCTTC. Its protein is CSARGLSTGGRNEQFF.

This clonotype was counted once. Sequence at one end of the junction differs from germline and may be a read error. The chain couples TRBV4-2 to TRBJ2-1; 10 nucleotides match TRBD2. The CDR3 extends over 17 amino acids. The V gene's germline CDR1 is LGHNA and CDR2 YNFKEQ. CDR3 amino acids: CASSPRTSGDSYNGQFF. The CDR3 DNA is TGTGCCAGCAGCCCCCGAACTAGCGGGGACTCCTACAATGGGCAGTTCTTC.

The V gene is TRBV27, the J gene TRBJ2-1; D is uncertain. The germline V gene encodes CDR1 MNHEY and CDR2 SMNVEV (reference sequence). Trimming took 2 bases from V and 10 from J, leaving 21 bases between them. The CDR3 covers 16 residues. The CDR3 protein is CASSLMLGGRVYEQFF. CDR3 in DNA: TGTGCCAGCAGTTTAATGCTCGGCGGAAGAGTTTACGAGCAGTTCTTC.

The genes are TRBV12-3 or TRBV12-4 and TRBJ1-2, with 11 bases fitting TRBD1. The CDR3 is 15 amino acids. V was pared by 5 bases and J by 4 bases, with 6 bases of the junction left unmatched. The CDR3 nucleotides are TGTGCCAGCAGTCCCGGACAGGGGGCGGCCTATGGCTACACCTTC. Its translation: CASSPGQGAAYGYTF.

The J gene is TRBJ2-7, the V gene TRBV7-2, with D unclear. This CDR3 comprises 14 residues. Germline V gives CDR1 SGHTA, CDR2 FQGNSA. Trimming left V 5 bases short and J 3 bases short, with 14 bases between. Here the CDR3 DNA reads TGTGCCAGCAGCCGCGAACTGTACCACTACGAGCAGTACTTC. This sequence encodes CASSRELYHYEQYF.

The J gene is TRBJ1-6, the V gene TRBV7-2; 9 bases align to TRBD1. CDR1 and CDR2 from the germline V gene are SGHTA and FQGNSA. V was pared by 5 bases and J by 16 bases, with 12 bases of the junction left unmatched. This CDR3 region has 14 residues. The DNA of the CDR3 is TGTGCCAGCAGCCGCCCCGGGACAGGGTCCTCTCTCCACTTT. Amino acid sequence: CASSRPGTGSSLHF.

The J gene is TRBJ2-1, the V gene TRBV5-1, with D uncertain. V was pared by 5 bases and J by 7 bases, with 7 bases between. The CDR3 runs to 11 residues. The V gene's germline CDR1 is SGHRS and CDR2 YFSETQ. CDR3 residues: CASSNLNEQFF. In DNA, the CDR3 is TGCGCCAGCAGTAATTTGAATGAGCAGTTCTTC.

This rearrangement joins TRBV2 to TRBJ2-1; TRBD2 matches 9 bases. V dropped 3 bases and J dropped 7; count of bases not matched to a gene: 10. The CDR3 sequence is 16 residues long. Germline CDR1 is SNHLY and CDR2 is FYNNEI. CDR3 DNA sequence: TGTGCCAGCAGTGAGGGGTCGGCGGGGGGGCAGAATGAGCAGTTCTTC. This codes for CASSEGSAGGQNEQFF.

With regard to this clonotype: A junction end diverges from the germline sequence, so it may reflect a read error. The chain couples TRBV6-5 to TRBJ1-5, with unresolved D. The V gene's germline CDR1 is MNHEY and CDR2 SVGAGI. The length of the CDR3 is 14 residues. The CDR3 bases are TGTACCAGCAGCCAAAAGACTGGTGATCAGCCCCAGCATTTT. Amino acids: CTSSQKTGDQPQHF.

This sequence joins TRBV6-2 or TRBV6-3 and TRBJ2-1, with D perhaps matching TRBD1 (5 bases). CDR3 length: 16 residues. Germline V CDR1 and CDR2: MNHEY, SVGEGT. Deletions cut 7 bases from V and 0 bases from J, with 16 bases between. As DNA, the CDR3 is TGTGCCAGCAACCTCCCTGGGGCCAGCTCCTACAATGAGCAGTTCTTC. This encodes CASNLPGASSYNEQFF.

The CDR3 region is CASSAAGAGAYNSPLHF. In DNA form, the CDR3 reads TGTGCCAGCAGCGCCGCAGGGGCCGGGGCCTATAATTCACCCCTCCACTTT. This chain joins TRBV9 and TRBJ1-6, with D possibly being TRBD1 (6 bases). Germline values: CDR1 SGDLS, CDR2 YYNGEE. V was trimmed by 3 bases and J by 2 bases, leaving 15 bases between them. This CDR3 contains 17 residues.

This clonotype was detected a few times. The V call is TRBV15, the J call TRBJ1-1, with a possible D match to TRBD1 (5 bases). The CDR3 runs 13 residues. The ends were cut back, 3 bases at V and 5 bases at J, with 10 bases in the middle. Germline CDR1 LNHNV, CDR2 YYDKDF (reference sequence). The DNA of the CDR3 is TGTGCCACCAGCAGGGCCCGGGGGACTGAAGCTTTCTTT. It encodes CATSRARGTEAFF.

Only a few counts were recorded for this clonotype. The gene calls are TRBV7-2 and TRBJ1-6, with a tentative D call TRBD1 (6 bases). The V end lost 1 base, the J end lost 8 bases, and 12 bases lay between the germline ends. The CDR3 sequence is 15 residues long. Germline assignment: CDR1 SGHTA and CDR2 FQGNSA. The CDR3 is CASSLVTGSHSPLHF. The CDR3 DNA is TGTGCCAGCAGCTTAGTCACAGGGAGTCATTCACCCCTCCACTTT.

J is TRBJ2-4 and V is TRBV20-1; TRBD2 matches 9 bases. Gene TRBJ2-7 matches the end of the DNA better, so the J call may be wrong. The length of the CDR3 is 16 residues. Germline lookup yields CDR1 DFQATT and CDR2 SNEGSKA (reference sequence). The CDR3 region has the DNA TGCAGTGCTAGGGCTAGCGGGGCACGACTTCCTTACGAGCAGTACTTC. Residues: CSARASGARLPYEQYF.

V gene TRBV7-2 combines with J gene TRBJ2-5, with D perhaps matching TRBD2 (6 bases). This CDR3 contains 13 residues. The germline V gene has CDR1 SGHTA and CDR2 FQGNSA. V was trimmed by 5 bases and J by 5 bases, leaving 12 bases between them. CDR3 DNA sequence: TGTGCCAGCAGCGTACGGCGGGATGAGACCCAGTACTTC. It codes for CASSVRRDETQYF. The full variable domain, rest sourced from reference TRBV7-2 and TRBJ2-5, is GAGVSQSPSNKVTEKGKDVELRCDPISGHTALYWYRQSLGQGLEFLIYFQGNSAPDKSGLPSDRFSAERTGGSVSTLTIQRTQQEDSAVYLCASSVRRDETQYFGPGTRLLVL.

The J gene is TRBJ2-5, the V gene TRBV12-3 or TRBV12-4; 8 bases are shared with TRBD1. With V trimmed by 4 bases and J by 4 bases, 11 bases remained unmatched. The CDR3 is 16 residues long. The CDR3 coding sequence is TGTGCCAGCAGTTATCGGCAGGGGGCTCCTGCAGAGACCCAGTACTTC. Protein product: CASSYRQGAPAETQYF.

V gene TRBV6-5 combines with J gene TRBJ2-7, with 9 bases fitting TRBD2. CDR1 MNHEY and CDR2 SVGAGI come from the germline V gene. The CDR3 length is 15 residues. V lost 2 bases, J lost 1 base, and 3 bases stayed unmatched. DNA of the CDR3: TGTGCCAGCAGTTACCTTCTAGCGGGGTCCTACGAGCAGTACTTC. It encodes CASSYLLAGSYEQYF.